This T cell receptor beta chain was identified in a study of response to subunit inactivated influenza vaccine. The germline V gene has CDR1 MRHNA and CDR2 SNTAGT. V was pared by 4 bases and J by 2 bases, with 5 bases of the junction left unmatched. The CDR3 length is 16 residues. TCRdb reanalysed the RT-PCR reads using MiXCR and keeps one entry per CDR3 protein. The profile shows 650,000 to 800,000 distinct CDR3 sequences, around 14% of them singletons. This clonotype was counted at least ten times. Its antigen remains unidentified. Broader study findings: Researchers suggested that each seasonal influenza vaccination recruits few new T cells.

This chain uses TRBV6-4 with TRBJ2-3, with 11 bases identical to TRBD2. This TCR came from a man over 45 who received an inactivated influenza vaccine. Sequencing was performed on PBMCs from blood, taken roughly 2 weeks before vaccination. DNA for the CDR3: TGTGCCAGCAGTGTACTAGCGGGAGTTCCCACAGATACGCAGTATTTT. Protein product: CASSVLAGVPTDTQYF.